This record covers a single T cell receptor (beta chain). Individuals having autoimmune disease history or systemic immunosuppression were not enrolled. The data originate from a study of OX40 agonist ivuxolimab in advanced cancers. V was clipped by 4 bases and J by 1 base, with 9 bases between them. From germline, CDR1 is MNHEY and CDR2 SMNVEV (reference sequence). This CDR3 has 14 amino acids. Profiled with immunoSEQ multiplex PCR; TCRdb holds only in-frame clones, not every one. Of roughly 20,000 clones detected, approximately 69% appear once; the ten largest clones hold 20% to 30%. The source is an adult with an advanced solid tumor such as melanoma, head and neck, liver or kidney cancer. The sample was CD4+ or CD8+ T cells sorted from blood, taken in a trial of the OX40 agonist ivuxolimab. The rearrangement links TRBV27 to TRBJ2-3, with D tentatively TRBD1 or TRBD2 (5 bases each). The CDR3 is CASSSWGRTDTQYF. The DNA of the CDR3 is TGTGCCAGCAGTTCTTGGGGACGCACAGATACGCAGTATTTT.